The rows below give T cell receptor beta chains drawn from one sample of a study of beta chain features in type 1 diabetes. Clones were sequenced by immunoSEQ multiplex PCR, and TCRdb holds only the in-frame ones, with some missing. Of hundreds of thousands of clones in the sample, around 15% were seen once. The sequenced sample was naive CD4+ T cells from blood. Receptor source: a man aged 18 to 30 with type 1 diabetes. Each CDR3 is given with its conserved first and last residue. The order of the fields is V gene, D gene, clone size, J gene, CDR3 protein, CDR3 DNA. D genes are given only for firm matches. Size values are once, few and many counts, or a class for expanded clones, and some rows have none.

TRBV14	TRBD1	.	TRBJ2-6	CASSQDTGGPNVLTF	TGTGCCAGCAGCCAAGACACAGGGGGCCCTAACGTCCTGACTTTC
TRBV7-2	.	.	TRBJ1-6	CASCAAHWDSPLHF	TGTGCCAGCTGCGCGGCACACTGGGATTCACCCCTCCACTTT
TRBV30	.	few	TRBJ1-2	CAWSSGVGYTF	TGTGCCTGGAGTTCGGGGGTTGGCTACACCTTC
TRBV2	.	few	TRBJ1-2	CASSVGDNLRYTF	TGTGCCAGCAGCGTAGGGGATAATCTTCGCTACACCTTC
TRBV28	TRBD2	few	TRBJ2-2	CASSFPGLAPNTGELFF	TGTGCCAGCAGTTTCCCGGGACTAGCACCGAACACCGGGGAGCTGTTTTTT
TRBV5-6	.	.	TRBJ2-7	CASSQPVSTYGQYF	TGTGCCAGCAGCCAGCCAGTTAGCACCTACGGGCAGTACTTC
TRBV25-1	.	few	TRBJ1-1	CASRKDGNTEAFF	TGTGCCAGCAGGAAAGACGGGAACACTGAAGCTTTCTTT
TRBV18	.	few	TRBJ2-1	CASCRDWSHEQFF	TGTGCCAGCTGCAGGGACTGGTCCCATGAGCAGTTCTTC
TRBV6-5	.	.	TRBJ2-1	CASSLTPYNEQFF	TGTGCCAGCAGTCTTACTCCCTACAATGAGCAGTTCTTC
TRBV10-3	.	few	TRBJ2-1	CAISESNEQFF	TGTGCCATCAGTGAAAGCAATGAGCAGTTCTTC
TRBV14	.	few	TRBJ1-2	CASSPRGENYGYTF	TGTGCCAGCAGCCCTAGGGGGGAGAACTATGGCTACACCTTC
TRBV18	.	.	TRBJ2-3	CASSVLNTDTQYF	TGTGCCAGCTCAGTGCTAAACACAGATACGCAGTATTTT
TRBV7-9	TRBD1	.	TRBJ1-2	CASSLGQALNYGYTF	TGTGCCAGCAGTCTCGGACAGGCGCTTAACTATGGCTACACCTTC
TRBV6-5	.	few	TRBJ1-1	CASSAVDGSGEAFF	TGTGCCAGCAGTGCCGTCGATGGATCGGGGGAAGCTTTCTTT
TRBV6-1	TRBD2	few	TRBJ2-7	CASSPEPAGEEQYF	TGTGCCAGCAGCCCAGAACCCGCGGGGGAGGAGCAGTACTTC